This T cell receptor (beta chain) stems from a study of regulatory T cells in long-lasting Graves disease. In this sample, this clonotype turned up many times. The trim removed 8 bases at V and 9 bases at J, leaving 11 bases unmatched. Germline V lookup: CDR1 SGHVS, CDR2 FQNEAQ. This CDR3 is 14 amino acids long. In building TCR beta libraries, iRepertoire HTBI primers were used together with Arm-PCR of CDR3 regions. TCRdb itself ran the multiplex PCR reads through MiXCR, one entry per CDR3 protein. The sample shows 350,000 to 500,000 distinct CDR3 sequences, approximately 15% of them seen only once. Stated time point: newly diagnosed GD, antithyroid drugs for less than 3 months. Making the TCR library involved RNA that had been extracted from PBMCs. Recruitment took place at an endocrinology department in Xi'an, China. These data were likewise used in another study, on T cells in Graves' hyperthyroidism and ophthalmopathy. That source reports: HTBI primers were used for first-round RT-PCR of the TCR CDR3. In blood, most of the thyroid clonotypes expanded above 0.001 were also present.

Sequenced here: peripheral blood mononuclear cells (PBMCs), sampled at new diagnosis, from a patient treated with antithyroid drugs. This TCR derives from a woman between 45 and 60 years old with Graves disease. The V and J genes are TRBV7-8 and TRBJ2-5; 11 bases line up with TRBD2. Here the CDR3 DNA reads TGTGCCAGCGGTAGCGGGAGGGCCCCGGGCCCCCAGTACTTC. It encodes CASGSGRAPGPQYF.